The clone carrying this TCR beta chain was recorded only once. TCRdb keeps only in-frame clones here, not all; method: immunoSEQ multiplex PCR. Here the sample spans 180,000 or so clones, around 85% being singletons. The data were obtained in a study of blood T cell repertoires in COVID-19. This CDR3 has 19 residues. The trim removed 3 bases at V and 4 bases at J, leaving 10 bases unmatched. Germline-derived CDR1 and CDR2 are MNHEY and SMNVEV (reference sequence). Sequencing was done on a sample of peripheral blood. The chain joins TRBV27 to TRBJ1-6; 12 bases agree with TRBD1. The clonotype originates from a person aged 70 to 85 with COVID-19, enrolled during active disease. The CDR3 sequence: CASSFRSGQGASYNSPLHF. The DNA for the CDR3 is TGTGCCAGCAGTTTTCGGTCGGGACAGGGGGCGAGTTATAATTCACCCCTCCACTTT.